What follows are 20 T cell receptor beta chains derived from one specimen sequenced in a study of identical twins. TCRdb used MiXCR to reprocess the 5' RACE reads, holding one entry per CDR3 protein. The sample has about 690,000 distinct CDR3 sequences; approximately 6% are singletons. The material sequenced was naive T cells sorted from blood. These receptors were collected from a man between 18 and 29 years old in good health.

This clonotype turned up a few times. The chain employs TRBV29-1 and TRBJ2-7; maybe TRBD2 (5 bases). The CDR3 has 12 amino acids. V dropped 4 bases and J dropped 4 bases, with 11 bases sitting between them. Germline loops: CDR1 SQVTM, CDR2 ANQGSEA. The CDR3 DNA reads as TGCAGCGTTGCGAGGGAGTCGTACGAGCAGTACTTC. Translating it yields CSVARESYEQYF.

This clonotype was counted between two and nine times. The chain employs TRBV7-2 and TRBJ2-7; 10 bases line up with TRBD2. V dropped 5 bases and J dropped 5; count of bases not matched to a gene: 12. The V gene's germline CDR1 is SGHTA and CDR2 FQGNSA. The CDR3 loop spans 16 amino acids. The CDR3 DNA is TGTGCCAGCAGCGCACATTCTAGCGGGAGTGGGCACGAGCAGTACTTC. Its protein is CASSAHSSGSGHEQYF.

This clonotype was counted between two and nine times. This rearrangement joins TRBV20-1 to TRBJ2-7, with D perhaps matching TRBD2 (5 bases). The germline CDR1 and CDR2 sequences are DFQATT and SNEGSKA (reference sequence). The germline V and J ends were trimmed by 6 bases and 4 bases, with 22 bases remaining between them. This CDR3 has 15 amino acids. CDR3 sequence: CSAIHTDFRAYEQYF. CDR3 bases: TGCAGTGCCATCCACACGGACTTCCGGGCTTACGAGCAGTACTTC.

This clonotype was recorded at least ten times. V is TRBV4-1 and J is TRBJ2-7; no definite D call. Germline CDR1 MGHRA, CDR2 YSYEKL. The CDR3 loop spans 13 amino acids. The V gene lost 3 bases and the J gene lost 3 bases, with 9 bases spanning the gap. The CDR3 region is CASSHLPNYEQYV. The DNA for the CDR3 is TGCGCCAGCAGCCACCTCCCGAACTACGAGCAGTACGTC.

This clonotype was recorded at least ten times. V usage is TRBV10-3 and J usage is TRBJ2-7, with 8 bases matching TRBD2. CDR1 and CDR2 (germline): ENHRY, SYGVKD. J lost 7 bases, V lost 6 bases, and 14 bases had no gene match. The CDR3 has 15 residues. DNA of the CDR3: TGTGCCATCAGGGCGGGAGGACTGCTCCTCGGGGAGCAGTACGTC. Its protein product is CAIRAGGLLLGEQYV.

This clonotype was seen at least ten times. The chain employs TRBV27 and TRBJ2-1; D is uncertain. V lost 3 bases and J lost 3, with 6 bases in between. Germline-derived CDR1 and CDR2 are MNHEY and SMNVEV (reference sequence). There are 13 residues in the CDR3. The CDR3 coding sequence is TGTGCCAGCAGTTTTAACAACTACAATGAGCAGTTCTTC. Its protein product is CASSFNNYNEQFF.

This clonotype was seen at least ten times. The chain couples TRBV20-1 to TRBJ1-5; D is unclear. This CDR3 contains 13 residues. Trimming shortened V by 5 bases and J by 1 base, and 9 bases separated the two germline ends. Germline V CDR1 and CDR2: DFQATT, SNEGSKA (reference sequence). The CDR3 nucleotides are TGCAGTGCTGAGACTGGAAGCAATCAGCCCCAGCATTTT. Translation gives CSAETGSNQPQHF.

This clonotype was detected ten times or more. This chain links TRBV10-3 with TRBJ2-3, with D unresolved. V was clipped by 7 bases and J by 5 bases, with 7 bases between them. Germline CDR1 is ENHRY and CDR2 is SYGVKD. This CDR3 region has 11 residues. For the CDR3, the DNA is TGTGCCATCACAGACCAAGATACGCAGTATTTT. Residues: CAITDQDTQYF.

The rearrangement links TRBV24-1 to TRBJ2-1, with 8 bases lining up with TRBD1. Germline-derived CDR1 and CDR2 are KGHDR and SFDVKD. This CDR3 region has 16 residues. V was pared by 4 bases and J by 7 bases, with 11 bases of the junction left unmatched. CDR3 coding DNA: TGTGCCACCAGTGACCGTGGACAGGGACTCGGAAATGAGCAGTTCTTC. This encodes CATSDRGQGLGNEQFF.

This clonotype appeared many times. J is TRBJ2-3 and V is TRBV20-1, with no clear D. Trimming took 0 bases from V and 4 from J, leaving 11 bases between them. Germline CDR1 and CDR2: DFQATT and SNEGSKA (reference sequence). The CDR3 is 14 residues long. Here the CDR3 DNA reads TGCAGTGCTAGAGATCGGTCTCGGGCAGATACGCAGTATTTT. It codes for CSARDRSRADTQYF.

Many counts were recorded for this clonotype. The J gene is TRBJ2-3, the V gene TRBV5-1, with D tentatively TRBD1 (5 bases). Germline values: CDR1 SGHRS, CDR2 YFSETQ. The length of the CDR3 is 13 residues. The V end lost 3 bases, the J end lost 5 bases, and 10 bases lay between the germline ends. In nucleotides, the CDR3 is TGCGCCAGCAGCTCAACAAGGGGAGATACGCAGTATTTT. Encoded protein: CASSSTRGDTQYF.

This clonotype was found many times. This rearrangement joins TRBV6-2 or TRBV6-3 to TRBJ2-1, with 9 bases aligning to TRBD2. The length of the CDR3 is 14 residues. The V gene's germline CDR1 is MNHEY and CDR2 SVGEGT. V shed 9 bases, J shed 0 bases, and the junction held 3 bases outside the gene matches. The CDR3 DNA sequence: TGTGCCAGTCGGCGGGAGGGCTCCTACAATGAGCAGTTCTTC. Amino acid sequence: CASRREGSYNEQFF.

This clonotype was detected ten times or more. The CDR3, as DNA: TGTGCCAGCAGCCCCAGGAACACTGAAGCTTTCTTT. This sequence encodes CASSPRNTEAFF. This rearrangement joins TRBV7-9 to TRBJ1-1; D call uncertain. Germline V lookup: CDR1 SEHNR, CDR2 FQNEAQ (reference sequence). The V gene lost 5 bases and the J gene lost 1 base, with 5 bases spanning the gap. The CDR3 covers 12 residues.

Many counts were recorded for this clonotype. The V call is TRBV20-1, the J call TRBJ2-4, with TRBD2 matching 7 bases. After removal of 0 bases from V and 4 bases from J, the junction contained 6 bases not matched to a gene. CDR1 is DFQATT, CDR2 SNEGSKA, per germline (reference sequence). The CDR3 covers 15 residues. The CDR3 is CSARDPLAAKNIQYF. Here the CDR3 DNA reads TGCAGTGCTAGAGATCCCCTAGCGGCGAAAAACATTCAGTACTTC.

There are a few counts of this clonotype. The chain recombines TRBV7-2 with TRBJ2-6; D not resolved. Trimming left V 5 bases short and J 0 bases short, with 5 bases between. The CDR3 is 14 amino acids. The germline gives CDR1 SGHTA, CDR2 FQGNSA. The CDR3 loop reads CASSPHSGANVLTF. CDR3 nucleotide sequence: TGTGCCAGCAGCCCCCACTCTGGGGCCAACGTCCTGACTTTC.

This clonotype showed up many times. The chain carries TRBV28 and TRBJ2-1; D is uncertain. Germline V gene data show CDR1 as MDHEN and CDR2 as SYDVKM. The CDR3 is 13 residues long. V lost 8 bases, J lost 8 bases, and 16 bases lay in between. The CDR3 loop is CASGSLRLDEQFF. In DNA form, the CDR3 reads TGTGCCAGCGGAAGCCTTCGGTTGGATGAGCAGTTCTTC.

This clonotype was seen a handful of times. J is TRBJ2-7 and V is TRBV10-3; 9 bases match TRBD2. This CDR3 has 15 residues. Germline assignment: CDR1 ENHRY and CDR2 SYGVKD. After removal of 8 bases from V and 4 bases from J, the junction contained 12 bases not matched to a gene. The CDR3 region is CAIDLRAGGKYEQYF. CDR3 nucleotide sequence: TGTGCCATCGACTTACGGGCGGGAGGGAAGTACGAGCAGTACTTC.

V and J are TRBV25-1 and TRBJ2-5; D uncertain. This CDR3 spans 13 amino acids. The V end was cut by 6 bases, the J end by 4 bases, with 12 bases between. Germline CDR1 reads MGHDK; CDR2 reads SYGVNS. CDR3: CASRGTTRETQYF. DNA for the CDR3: TGTGCCAGCAGGGGAACGACCCGAGAGACCCAGTACTTC.

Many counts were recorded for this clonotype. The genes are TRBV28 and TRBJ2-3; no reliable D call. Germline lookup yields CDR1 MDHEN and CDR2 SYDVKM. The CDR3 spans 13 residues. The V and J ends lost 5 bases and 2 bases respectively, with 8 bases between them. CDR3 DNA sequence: TGTGCCAGCAGTCACAGAAACACAGATACGCAGTATTTT. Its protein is CASSHRNTDTQYF.

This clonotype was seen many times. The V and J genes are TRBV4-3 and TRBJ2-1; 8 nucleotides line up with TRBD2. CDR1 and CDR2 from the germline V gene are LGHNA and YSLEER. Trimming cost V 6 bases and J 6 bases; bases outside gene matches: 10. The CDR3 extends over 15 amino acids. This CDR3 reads CASRLQRELSNEQFF. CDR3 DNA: TGCGCCAGCAGGCTACAGCGGGAGTTATCCAATGAGCAGTTCTTC.